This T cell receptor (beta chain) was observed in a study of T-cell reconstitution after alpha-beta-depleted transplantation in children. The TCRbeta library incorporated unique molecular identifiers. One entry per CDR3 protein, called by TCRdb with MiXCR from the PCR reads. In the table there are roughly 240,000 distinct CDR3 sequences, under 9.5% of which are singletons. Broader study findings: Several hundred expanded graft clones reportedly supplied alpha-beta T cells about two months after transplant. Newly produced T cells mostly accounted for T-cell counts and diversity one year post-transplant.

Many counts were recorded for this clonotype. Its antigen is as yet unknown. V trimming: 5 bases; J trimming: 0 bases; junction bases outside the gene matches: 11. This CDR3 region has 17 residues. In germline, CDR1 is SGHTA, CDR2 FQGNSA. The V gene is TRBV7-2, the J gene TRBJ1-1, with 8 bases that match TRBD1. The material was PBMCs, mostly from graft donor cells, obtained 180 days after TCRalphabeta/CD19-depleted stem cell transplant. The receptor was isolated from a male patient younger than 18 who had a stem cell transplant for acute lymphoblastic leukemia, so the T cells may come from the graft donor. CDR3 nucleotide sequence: TGTGCCAGCAGCCTGAGACCCGGGACAGGTCTGAACACTGAAGCTTTCTTT. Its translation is CASSLRPGTGLNTEAFF.